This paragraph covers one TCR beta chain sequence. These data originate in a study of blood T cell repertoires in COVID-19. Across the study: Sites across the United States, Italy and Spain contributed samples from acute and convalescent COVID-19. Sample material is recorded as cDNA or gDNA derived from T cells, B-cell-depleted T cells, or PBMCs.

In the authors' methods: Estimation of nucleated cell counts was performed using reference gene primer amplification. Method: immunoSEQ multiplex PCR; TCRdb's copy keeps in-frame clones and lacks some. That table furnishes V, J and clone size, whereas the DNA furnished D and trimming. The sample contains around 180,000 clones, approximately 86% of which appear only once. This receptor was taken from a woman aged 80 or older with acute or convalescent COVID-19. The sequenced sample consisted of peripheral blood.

The CDR3 region is CATSVHRGRLVSDEQYF. DNA for the CDR3: TGTGCCACCAGTGTGCACAGGGGGCGCTTGGTGTCCGACGAGCAGTACTTC. The chain joins TRBV24-1 to TRBJ2-7; 9 positions match TRBD1. Germline V gives CDR1 KGHDR, CDR2 SFDVKD. V dropped 5 bases and J dropped 5; count of bases not matched to a gene: 15. The CDR3 sequence is 17 residues long.